This TCR beta chain was sequenced for a study of blood T cells in healthy people across ages. J was trimmed by 11 bases and V by 2 bases; bases with no gene match: 15. This CDR3 is 16 amino acids long. The germline CDR1 and CDR2 sequences are MNHNY and SVGAGI (reference sequence). The use of a sample-barcoded 5' primer and a J-beta primer mix characterized a second PCR of roughly 7 to 12 cycles. Tagging of each cDNA molecule was performed by a template-switch adaptor with 12 random nucleotides. TCRdb ran MiXCR on the 5' RACE reads and lists one entry per CDR3 protein. Of over 600,000 distinct CDR3 sequences in the sample, about half are singletons; the top ten hold less than 20%.

The sequencing input was blood. This chain connects TRBV6-6 to TRBJ2-5; TRBD1 matches 9 bases. This sequence was found in a man of 80 years or more in good health. CDR3 residues: CASSYNDGTGSGKQYF. The CDR3 bases are TGTGCCAGCAGTTACAACGATGGGACAGGGTCCGGCAAGCAGTACTTC.